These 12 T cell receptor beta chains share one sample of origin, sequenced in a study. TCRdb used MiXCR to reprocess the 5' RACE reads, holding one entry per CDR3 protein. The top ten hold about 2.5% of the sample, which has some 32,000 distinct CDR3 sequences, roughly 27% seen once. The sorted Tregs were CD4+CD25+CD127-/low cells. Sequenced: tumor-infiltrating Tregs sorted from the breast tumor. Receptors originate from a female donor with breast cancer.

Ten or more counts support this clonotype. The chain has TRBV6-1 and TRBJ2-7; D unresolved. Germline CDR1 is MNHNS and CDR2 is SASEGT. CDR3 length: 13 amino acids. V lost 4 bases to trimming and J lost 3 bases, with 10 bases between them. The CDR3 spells CASSAGWSYEQYF. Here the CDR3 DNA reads TGTGCCAGCAGTGCTGGATGGAGCTACGAGCAGTACTTC.

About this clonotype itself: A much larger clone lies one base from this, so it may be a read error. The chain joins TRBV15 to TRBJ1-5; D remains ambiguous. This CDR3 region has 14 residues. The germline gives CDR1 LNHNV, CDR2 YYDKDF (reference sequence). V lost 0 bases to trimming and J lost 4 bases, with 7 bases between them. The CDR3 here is CATSRDLRNQPQHF. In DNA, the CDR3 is TGTGCCACCAGCAGAGATCTGAGGAATCAGCCCCAGCATTTT.

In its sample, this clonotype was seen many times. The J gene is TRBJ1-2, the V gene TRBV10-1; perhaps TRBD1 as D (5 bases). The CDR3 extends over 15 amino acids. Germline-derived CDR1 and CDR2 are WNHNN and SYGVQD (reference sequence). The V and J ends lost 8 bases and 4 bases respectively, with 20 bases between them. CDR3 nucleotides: TGCGCCAGCCCGCTGGCCTCAGGGTCAGTCTATGGCTACACCTTC. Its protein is CASPLASGSVYGYTF.

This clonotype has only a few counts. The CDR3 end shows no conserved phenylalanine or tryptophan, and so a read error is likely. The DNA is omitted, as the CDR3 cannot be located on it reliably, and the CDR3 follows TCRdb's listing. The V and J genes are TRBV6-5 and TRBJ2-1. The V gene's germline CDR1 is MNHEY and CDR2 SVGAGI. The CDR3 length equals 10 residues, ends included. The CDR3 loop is CASSSSPRPY.

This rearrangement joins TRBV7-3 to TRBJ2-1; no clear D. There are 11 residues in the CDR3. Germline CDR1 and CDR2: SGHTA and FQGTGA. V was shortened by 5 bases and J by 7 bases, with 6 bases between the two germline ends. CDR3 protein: CASSTGNEQFF. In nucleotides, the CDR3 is TGTGCCAGCAGCACCGGGAATGAGCAGTTCTTC.

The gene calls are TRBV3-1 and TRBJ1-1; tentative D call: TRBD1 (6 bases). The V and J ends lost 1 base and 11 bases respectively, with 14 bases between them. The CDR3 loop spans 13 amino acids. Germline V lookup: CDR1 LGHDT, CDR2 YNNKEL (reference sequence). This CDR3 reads CASSQAGGGRAFF. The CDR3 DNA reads TGTGCCAGCAGCCAAGCCGGGGGCGGGAGGGCTTTCTTT.

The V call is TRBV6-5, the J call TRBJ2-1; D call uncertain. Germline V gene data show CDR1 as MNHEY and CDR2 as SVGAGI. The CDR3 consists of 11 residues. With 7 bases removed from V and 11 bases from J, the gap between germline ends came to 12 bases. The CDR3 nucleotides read TGTGCCAGCACCCTCCTAGGGAAGCAGTTCTTC. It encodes CASTLLGKQFF.

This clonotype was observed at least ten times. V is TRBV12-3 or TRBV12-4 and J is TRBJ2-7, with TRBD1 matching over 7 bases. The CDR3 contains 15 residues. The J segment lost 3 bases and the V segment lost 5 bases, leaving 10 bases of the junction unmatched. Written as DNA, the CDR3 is TGTGCCAGCAGTCACCCGGGACAGTCGGACTACGAGCAGTACTTC. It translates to CASSHPGQSDYEQYF.

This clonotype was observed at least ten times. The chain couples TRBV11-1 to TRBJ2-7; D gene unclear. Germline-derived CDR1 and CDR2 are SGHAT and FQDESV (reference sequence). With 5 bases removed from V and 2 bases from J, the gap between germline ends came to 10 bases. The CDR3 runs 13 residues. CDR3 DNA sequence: TGTGCCAGCAGCCCAACAGTACCCTACGAGCAGTACTTC. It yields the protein CASSPTVPYEQYF.

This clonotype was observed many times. The CDR3: CASSPGFNTIYF. The CDR3 nucleotides read TGTGCCAGCAGCCCAGGTTTTAACACCATATATTTT. The gene calls are TRBV11-2 and TRBJ1-3, with D unclear. This CDR3 region has 12 residues. V was shortened by 5 bases and J by 7 bases, with 9 bases between the two germline ends. The germline CDR1 and CDR2 sequences are SGHAT and FQNNGV.

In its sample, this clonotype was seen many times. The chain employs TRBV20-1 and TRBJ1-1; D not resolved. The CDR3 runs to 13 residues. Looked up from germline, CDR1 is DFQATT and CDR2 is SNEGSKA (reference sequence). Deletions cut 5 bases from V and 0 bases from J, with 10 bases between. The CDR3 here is CSAPLGMNTEAFF. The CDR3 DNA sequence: TGCAGTGCTCCCTTAGGGATGAACACTGAAGCTTTCTTT.

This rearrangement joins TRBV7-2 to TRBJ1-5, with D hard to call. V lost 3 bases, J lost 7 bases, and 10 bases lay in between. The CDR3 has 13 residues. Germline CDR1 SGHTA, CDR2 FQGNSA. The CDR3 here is CASSFPPNQPQHF. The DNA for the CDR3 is TGTGCCAGCAGCTTCCCCCCTAACCAGCCCCAGCATTTT.